The clone carrying this T cell receptor (beta chain) was seen many times. Its target is not known. Regarding time point: persistent/refractory GD, antithyroid drugs over 5 years with positive TRAb. From PBMCs, RNA was extracted and then used to make the TCR library. This entry comes from a study of regulatory T cells in long-lasting Graves disease. Overall study findings and caveats: Lower TCR diversity was seen in persistent Graves' patients than in newly diagnosed ones.

Through Arm-PCR of CDR3 regions and iRepertoire HTBI primers, TCR beta libraries were built. Original data processing: Analysis of the samples identified under 80 TRBV and 14 to 15 TRBJ segments. Using its own MiXCR run on the multiplex PCR reads, TCRdb lists one record per CDR3 protein. The V and J calls were not made by the authors but by TCRdb's processing. The sample includes 350,000 to 500,000 distinct CDR3 sequences, 21% of them seen just once. This sequence was found in a female donor with Graves disease. Specimen: peripheral blood mononuclear cells (PBMCs), collected when the disease was refractory, from a patient treated with antithyroid drugs.

CDR3 amino acids: CASSQPGLSGANVLTF. The CDR3 DNA reads TGTGCCAGCAGTCAACCCGGGCTATCTGGGGCCAACGTCCTGACTTTC. The chain recombines TRBV28 with TRBJ2-6; D is uncertain. Germline CDR1 and CDR2: MDHEN and SYDVKM. The ends were cut back, 5 bases at V and 1 base at J, with 12 bases in the middle. This CDR3 spans 16 amino acids.